These T cell receptor beta chains were read from a single sample in a study of cytomegalovirus exposure and HLA in healthy donors. Profiling relied on immunoSEQ multiplex PCR, and the TCRdb table lists in-frame clones only, not all of them. The profile shows 82,000 or so clones, 95% of them singletons. Sequenced input: PBMCs. The receptor source for this set is a woman in her late teens or twenties in good health and CMV-seronegative. Both conserved end residues are part of each CDR3. The order of the fields is clone size, V gene, D gene, J gene, CDR3 DNA, CDR3 protein. A D gene is named only where the DNA matches it firmly. The size field is filled for only some rows; it gives once, few, many or a size class.

>NA|TRBV7-7|NA|TRBJ2-2
TGTGCCAGCAGCTTAGCGTATGGGGGGACCGGGGAGCTGTTTTTT
CASSLAYGGTGELFF
>NA|TRBV6-6|NA|TRBJ2-7
TGTGCCAGCACCTCGTGGGAGGACTACGAGCAGTACTTC
CASTSWEDYEQYF
>NA|TRBV6-1|TRBD1|TRBJ1-2
TGTGCCAGCAGTGAGACAGGGGAGGTTTATGGCTACACCTTC
CASSETGEVYGYTF
>NA|TRBV28|NA|TRBJ2-1
TGTGCCAGCGTCGAGAGCTCCTACAATGAGCAGTTCTTC
CASVESSYNEQFF
>once|TRBV9|NA|TRBJ2-7
TGTGCCAGCAGCGCAGAGGGCTTCTCCACCTACGAGCAGTACTTC
CASSAEGFSTYEQYF
>NA|TRBV2|NA|TRBJ1-2
TGTGCCAGCAGTGAAAGAGAGACAGGAGCAAATTTCTATGGCTACACCTTC
CASSERETGANFYGYTF
>NA|TRBV7-2|NA|TRBJ1-2
TGTGCCAGCAGCTTAGCGTTGAGAGGACAAGCCTATGGCTACACCTTC
CASSLALRGQAYGYTF
>NA|TRBV11-3|TRBD2|TRBJ2-5
TGTGCCAGCAGCTTGGGGCGGGGGGGCAGGGAGACCCAGTACTTC
CASSLGRGGRETQYF
>NA|TRBV27|NA|TRBJ1-1
TGTGCCAGCAGAGGGGGTGGCGTTTCGAACACTGAAGCTTTCTTT
CASRGGGVSNTEAFF
>NA|TRBV30|TRBD2|TRBJ2-5
TGTGCCTGGGTGGGACCGAGGGAGGGAGACCCAAACGAGACCCAGTACTTC
CAWVGPREGDPNETQYF
>NA|TRBV9|TRBD1|TRBJ2-2
TGTGCCAGCAGCCTCGGGACAGGGCGGAACACCGGGGAGCTGTTTTTT
CASSLGTGRNTGELFF
>NA|TRBV7-9|NA|TRBJ1-2
TGTGCCAGCAGTTCAGGGCCCCTCTATGGCTACACCTTC
CASSSGPLYGYTF
>once|TRBV29-1|TRBD2|TRBJ2-1
TGCAGCGTTGTAGCGACTAGCGGTAACAATGAGCAGTTCTTC
CSVVATSGNNEQFF
>NA|TRBV7-2|NA|TRBJ1-3
TGTGCCAGCAGCTTAGAAGCGGGAAACACCATATATTTT
CASSLEAGNTIYF
>NA|TRBV5-1|TRBD2|TRBJ2-1
TGCGCCAGCAGTGCTAGCGGAGCCTACAATGAGCAGTTCTTC
CASSASGAYNEQFF
>NA|TRBV11-2|NA|TRBJ2-7
TGTGCCAGCAGCGGGGACAACTACGAGCAGTACTTC
CASSGDNYEQYF
>NA|TRBV5-1|NA|TRBJ2-1
TGCGCCAGCAGCTTACAGAGCTCCTACAATGAGCAGTTCTTC
CASSLQSSYNEQFF
>NA|TRBV21-1|NA|TRBJ1-4
TGTGCCAGCAGCAAAGCTTTATTGACAGGGGGTGGTGAAAAACTGTTTTTT
CASSKALLTGGGEKLFF
>NA|TRBV7-8|TRBD2|TRBJ2-3
TGTGCCAGCAGCTTAGGATCTAGCGGGCGCAGTCGGAATACGCAGTATTTT
CASSLGSSGRSRNTQYF
>NA|TRBV27|NA|TRBJ2-7
TGTGCCAGCAGTCCCCGACAGCTTAGGAGCTCCTACGAGCAGTACTTC
CASSPRQLRSSYEQYF
>NA|TRBV5-1|TRBD1|TRBJ1-2
TGCGCCAGCAGCCTCGGGACAGGGAGTATGGGCTATGGCTACACCTTC
CASSLGTGSMGYGYTF